The clone carrying this T cell receptor beta chain showed up just a few times. This sample stems from a study of blood T cell repertoires in COVID-19. About the study: COVID-19 samples from acute and convalescent phases originated in the United States, Italy and Spain. T cells, B-cell-depleted T cells, or PBMCs provided the cDNA or gDNA that served as material.

Original handling: Researchers report that nucleated cell counts were estimated from reference gene primer amplification. Sequencing used immunoSEQ multiplex PCR; TCRdb keeps in-frame clones, though not all of them. D and trimming come from the DNA, and the V and J calls and clone size come from that table. Here the sample spans roughly 230,000 clones, roughly 80% being singletons. Trimming removed 7 bases from V and 3 bases from J, with 16 bases in between. The CDR3 consists of 15 residues. Germline CDR1 is WNHNN and CDR2 is SYGVQD (reference sequence). The sample taken for sequencing was peripheral blood. The sequence came from a woman aged 80 or older with acute or convalescent COVID-19. J is TRBJ2-1 and V is TRBV10-1; possible D gene TRBD2, 7 bases. The chain's CDR3 is CASTYGRGLYNEQFF. Here the CDR3 DNA reads TGCGCCAGCACATACGGGCGGGGGCTCTACAATGAGCAGTTCTTC.